These 7 T cell receptor beta chains originate from one sample sequenced in a study of T cell changes during pregnancy in multiple sclerosis. Assay: immunoSEQ multiplex PCR; the TCRdb copy retains only in-frame clones and omits some. This table holds tens of thousands of clones, roughly 91% found once. Source: CD8+ T cells from peripheral blood mononuclear cells, taken in the second trimester of pregnancy. These receptors were collected from a female donor with multiple sclerosis, enrolled in a pregnancy study.

This clone was recorded once. The gene calls are TRBV19 and TRBJ2-7; TRBD1 matches at 9 bases. The V gene's germline CDR1 is LNHDA and CDR2 SQIVND (reference sequence). CDR3 length: 15 amino acids. J lost 3 bases, V lost 6 bases, and 9 bases had no gene match. In DNA form, the CDR3 reads TGTGCCAGTAGCCCTGACAGGGGGACTATCTACGAGCAGTACTTC. Residues: CASSPDRGTIYEQYF.

The gene calls are TRBV5-1 and TRBJ1-1, with D maybe TRBD1 (5 bases). The germline gives CDR1 SGHRS, CDR2 YFSETQ. The CDR3 has 15 residues. The V end lost 0 bases, the J end lost 1 base, and 10 bases lay between the germline ends. The CDR3 DNA reads as TGCGCCAGCAGCTTGGTAGGACAACAGAACACTGAAGCTTTCTTT. Translating it yields CASSLVGQQNTEAFF.

The V call is TRBV30, the J call TRBJ2-1; no definite D call. Germline lookup yields CDR1 GTSNPN and CDR2 SVGIG (reference sequence). Trimming left V 7 bases short and J 3 bases short, with 19 bases between. CDR3 length: 15 residues. CDR3 amino acids: CAFRTSSALYNEQFF. In DNA form, the CDR3 reads TGTGCCTTTAGAACGTCGAGCGCCCTCTACAATGAGCAGTTCTTC.

The chain has TRBV7-9 and TRBJ1-3; D remains ambiguous. The CDR3 extends over 15 amino acids. The germline V and J ends were trimmed by 1 base and 0 bases, with 7 bases remaining between them. CDR1 is SEHNR, CDR2 FQNEAQ, per germline (reference sequence). This CDR3 is CASSLGPNSGNTIYF. The CDR3, as DNA: TGTGCCAGCAGCTTAGGTCCTAACTCTGGAAACACCATATATTTT.

The chain's CDR3 is CSVEFVGSGPDTQYF. The CDR3 DNA is TGCAGCGTTGAATTCGTGGGATCAGGGCCAGATACGCAGTATTTT. V gene TRBV29-1 combines with J gene TRBJ2-3, with TRBD1 as a possible D gene (5 bases). The V and J ends lost 2 bases and 4 bases respectively, with 16 bases between them. CDR3 length equals 15 residues. CDR1 is SQVTM and CDR2 is ANQGSEA in the germline V gene.

The chain uses TRBV30 and TRBJ1-1; maybe TRBD1 (5 bases). The V end was cut by 1 base, the J end by 8 bases, with 17 bases between. CDR1 is GTSNPN and CDR2 is SVGIG in the germline V gene (reference sequence). CDR3 length: 14 residues. The CDR3 DNA reads TGTGCCTGGAGTGGAGGCAGGGTCGAAGTCGAAGCTTTCTTT. Translated: CAWSGGRVEVEAFF.

The chain links TRBV5-4 to TRBJ2-1; a possible D gene is TRBD2 (5 bases). Germline assignment: CDR1 SGHNT and CDR2 YYREEE (reference sequence). The V and J ends lost 4 bases and 1 base respectively, with 12 bases between them. This CDR3 comprises 15 residues. The CDR3 loop reads CASSPGSGSYNEQFF. In DNA form, the CDR3 reads TGTGCCAGCAGCCCAGGCTCGGGATCCTACAATGAGCAGTTCTTC.